The 21 T cell receptor beta chains in this list originate from one sample, sequenced in a study of identical twins (TCRdb year 2016). Library preparation was by 5' RACE. Instrument on record: Illumina HiSeq 2000. TCRdb reprocessed the public reads (quality trimming at Q25 with fastp, clone calling with MiXCR) and kept in-frame beta chains. Identical CDR3 protein sequences are pooled into one entry, listed with their most common genes and DNA. The sample table records around 690,000 distinct CDR3 sequences; approximately 21% of these occur just once. Of the sample, 4.3% is held by the ten largest clones. The same data also went into a second study, on T cells expressing NK-cell markers.

The specimen was PBMCs. The receptor set was obtained from a woman aged 18-29 years in good health.

In its sample, this clonotype was seen a few times. The rearrangement uses TRBV9 and TRBJ2-1, with TRBD2 matching 9 bases. The CDR3 has 17 amino acids. Per the germline V gene, CDR1 is SGDLS and CDR2 is YYNGEE. Trimming at V came to 3 bases and at J to 3 bases, leaving 10 bases not matched to a gene. CDR3 nucleotides: TGTGCCAGCAGCGAGCTTCCCCGACTAGCGGACTACAATGAGCAGTTCTTC. Encoded protein: CASSELPRLADYNEQFF.

The table lists this clonotype with a few counts. V is TRBV5-1 and J is TRBJ2-7; unclear D gene. CDR1 SGHRS and CDR2 YFSETQ come from the germline V gene. The CDR3 spans 13 residues. V was shortened by 4 bases and J by 5 bases, with 13 bases between the two germline ends. As DNA, the CDR3 is TGCGCCAGCAGCGACCTTACTGGAGACGAGCAGTACTTC. It codes for CASSDLTGDEQYF.

The rearrangement links TRBV20-1 to TRBJ1-2; D is uncertain. Trimming left V 6 bases short and J 5 bases short, with 7 bases between. This CDR3 spans 10 amino acids. The germline CDR1 and CDR2 sequences are DFQATT and SNEGSKA (reference sequence). The CDR3, as DNA: TGCAGTGCCATGGGTTATGGCTACACCTTC. Its protein is CSAMGYGYTF.

This clonotype came up many times. The V call is TRBV5-1, the J call TRBJ1-2; a possible D gene is TRBD1 (5 bases). Per germline, CDR1 SGHRS and CDR2 YFSETQ. This CDR3 comprises 14 residues. Trimming pared 4 bases from V and 0 bases from J, leaving 10 bases between. The CDR3 DNA follows: TGCGCCAGCAGCCAATCGGACACTAACTATGGCTACACCTTC. It specifies CASSQSDTNYGYTF. Full variable domain (missing parts from reference TRBV5-1 and TRBJ1-2): KAGVTQTPRYLIKTRGQQVTLSCSPISGHRSVSWYQQTPGQGLQFLFEYFSETQRNKGNFPGRFSGRQFSNSRSEMNVSTLELGDSALYLCASSQSDTNYGYTFGSGTRLTVV.

This chain links TRBV6-5 with TRBJ1-6, with 7 bases lining up with TRBD1. Germline CDR1 and CDR2: MNHEY and SVGAGI. The V gene end was trimmed by 0 bases and the J gene end by 8 bases; junction bases not matched to a gene: 16. This CDR3 spans 19 amino acids. CDR3 nucleotide sequence: TGTGCCAGCAGTTACTCGGTGCGGACAGGTTACGGGCGTGATTCACCCCTCCACTTT. Amino acids: CASSYSVRTGYGRDSPLHF.

This clonotype has a handful of counts. This chain uses TRBV20-1 with TRBJ2-2; TRBD2 matches at 7 bases. Germline values: CDR1 DFQATT, CDR2 SNEGSKA (reference sequence). The CDR3 is made up of 18 amino acids. J lost 4 bases, V lost 0 bases, and 14 bases had no gene match. The CDR3 region has the DNA TGCAGTGCTAGAGATAACCGCGCAACGGGAGGTGGCACCGGGGAGCTGTTTTTT. As protein: CSARDNRATGGGTGELFF.

V usage is TRBV11-2 and J usage is TRBJ1-2, with 7 bases matching TRBD1. CDR1 and CDR2 from the germline V gene are SGHAT and FQNNGV. The CDR3 has 14 amino acids. Germline trimming cut 6 bases from V and 3 bases from J; bases unmatched to any gene: 7. The DNA of the CDR3 is TGTGCCAGCAGGTTACAGGGGCCCTACTATGGCTACACCTTC. The encoded protein is CASRLQGPYYGYTF.

The chain couples TRBV12-3 or TRBV12-4 to TRBJ2-1, with 13 positions matching TRBD2. Unmatched junction bases numbered 8, after V lost 5 bases and J lost 7 bases. The CDR3 spans 16 residues. DNA for the CDR3: TGTGCCAGCAGTCCCCCCGGGACTAGCGGGAAGAATGAGCAGTTCTTC. It is translated as CASSPPGTSGKNEQFF.

This clonotype was counted at least ten times. The chain links TRBV20-1 to TRBJ1-1, with TRBD1 as a possible D gene (5 bases). The CDR3 length is 12 residues. V lost 6 bases, J lost 5 bases, and 13 bases lay in between. Germline V gene data show CDR1 as DFQATT and CDR2 as SNEGSKA (reference sequence). CDR3 protein: CSAGQGRTEAFF. In DNA form, the CDR3 reads TGCAGTGCCGGTCAGGGAAGGACTGAAGCTTTCTTT.

The V call is TRBV9, the J call TRBJ2-3; TRBD2 agrees at 7 bases. Germline V gene lookup returns CDR1 SGDLS and CDR2 YYNGEE. After removal of 4 bases from V and 0 bases from J, the junction contained 5 bases not matched to a gene. The CDR3 is 15 amino acids. The CDR3 loop is CASSSGGGSTDTQYF. The CDR3 DNA reads as TGTGCCAGCAGCTCCGGCGGGGGTAGCACAGATACGCAGTATTTT.

This clonotype was observed a handful of times. V and J are TRBV20-1 and TRBJ2-5, with TRBD2 matching over 11 bases. V shed 1 base and J 1 base; nucleotides not matched to a gene: 2. The CDR3 runs 15 residues. Germline CDR1 and CDR2: DFQATT and SNEGSKA (reference sequence). CDR3 nucleotide sequence: TGCAGTGCTAGAGCGGGGACTAGCGGCCAAGAGACCCAGTACTTC. It is translated as CSARAGTSGQETQYF.

This clonotype was counted only a few times. The V gene is TRBV7-6, the J gene TRBJ2-1, with 10 positions matching TRBD2. CDR1 SGHVS and CDR2 FNYEAQ come from the germline V gene. The CDR3 is 16 residues long. V was clipped by 3 bases and J by 4 bases; unmatched bases: 6. The CDR3 sequence is CASSLLAGATYNEQFF. The CDR3 DNA sequence: TGTGCCAGCAGCTTGCTAGCGGGAGCGACGTACAATGAGCAGTTCTTC.

This clonotype was counted a few times. This rearrangement joins TRBV27 to TRBJ2-7; D perhaps matches TRBD1 (5 bases). Germline CDR1 and CDR2: MNHEY and SMNVEV (reference sequence). Trimming pared 6 bases from V and 0 bases from J, leaving 18 bases between. There are 16 residues in the CDR3. Here the CDR3 reads CASSLTPGAASYEQYF. The CDR3 DNA reads TGTGCCAGCAGCTTAACCCCTGGGGCAGCCTCCTACGAGCAGTACTTC.

The genes are TRBV29-1 and TRBJ1-3; D may be TRBD1 (5 bases). Germline V lookup: CDR1 SQVTM, CDR2 ANQGSEA. This CDR3 has 13 residues. V lost 7 bases to trimming and J lost 0 bases, with 10 bases between them. The CDR3 sequence is CSARQSSGNTIYF. DNA for the CDR3: TGCAGCGCAAGACAGTCCTCTGGAAACACCATATATTTT.

This clonotype was counted a few times. This rearrangement joins TRBV6-5 to TRBJ1-1; no clear D gene. There are 14 residues in the CDR3. CDR1 is MNHEY and CDR2 is SVGAGI in the germline V gene. Between the trimmed V and J ends, which lost 1 base and 5 bases, there was a span of 11 bases. CDR3 sequence (DNA): TGTGCCAGCAGTTACTTCTCCTCGGGGACTGAAGCTTTCTTT. Translation: CASSYFSSGTEAFF.

CDR3 amino acids: CASSLTEWGEQYF. CDR3 nucleotides: TGTGCCAGCAGTTTAACCGAATGGGGAGAGCAGTACTTC. The chain joins TRBV27 to TRBJ2-7, with unresolved D. The ends were cut back, 2 bases at V and 7 bases at J, with 12 bases in the middle. Germline-derived CDR1 and CDR2 are MNHEY and SMNVEV (reference sequence). The CDR3 is made up of 13 amino acids.

This clonotype was observed a handful of times. The chain recombines TRBV18 with TRBJ2-1; 12 nucleotides align to TRBD2. Losses at the gene ends were 3 bases for V and 8 bases for J; bases not matched to a gene: 17. The germline CDR1 and CDR2 sequences are KGHSH and LQKENI. The CDR3 runs 19 residues. In DNA form, the CDR3 reads TGTGCCAGCTCACCGATCATCTCCGTGACTAGCGGGAGTAACGATGAGCAGTTCTTC. It specifies CASSPIISVTSGSNDEQFF.

The chain uses TRBV3-1 and TRBJ1-2; no clear D. This CDR3 has 13 amino acids. V was shortened by 4 bases and J by 6 bases, with 12 bases between the two germline ends. The germline CDR1 and CDR2 sequences are LGHDT and YNNKEL (reference sequence). In DNA, the CDR3 is TGTGCCAGCAGCCTACGAGATCTCCATGGCTACACCTTC. This gives the protein CASSLRDLHGYTF.

V is TRBV12-3 or TRBV12-4 and J is TRBJ2-3; TRBD1 agrees at 11 bases. J gave up 11 bases and V 2 bases, and 9 bases lay outside the gene matches. The CDR3 has 15 amino acids. CDR3 nucleotides: TGTGCCAGCAGTTTAATTGGGACAGGGGGGAATTGGCAGTATTTT. Its translation: CASSLIGTGGNWQYF.

This clonotype was seen a handful of times. The chain joins TRBV9 to TRBJ1-2; D is possibly TRBD1 (5 bases). Per the germline V gene, CDR1 is SGDLS and CDR2 is YYNGEE. There are 16 residues in the CDR3. V was pared by 3 bases and J by 5 bases, with 20 bases between. CDR3: CASSEGNGGNEYGYTF. CDR3 in DNA: TGTGCCAGCAGCGAAGGGAACGGGGGTAACGAGTATGGCTACACCTTC.

This clonotype was picked up a small number of times. The chain is built from TRBV4-3 and TRBJ2-5, with 15 nucleotides matching TRBD2. The ends lost 0 bases at V and 5 bases at J; junction bases unmatched: 4. The germline gives CDR1 LGHNA, CDR2 YSLEER. The CDR3 sequence is 17 residues long. For the CDR3, the DNA is TGCGCCAGCAGCCAAGATTGGGGACTAGCGGGAGGCGAGACCCAGTACTTC. Encoded protein: CASSQDWGLAGGETQYF.